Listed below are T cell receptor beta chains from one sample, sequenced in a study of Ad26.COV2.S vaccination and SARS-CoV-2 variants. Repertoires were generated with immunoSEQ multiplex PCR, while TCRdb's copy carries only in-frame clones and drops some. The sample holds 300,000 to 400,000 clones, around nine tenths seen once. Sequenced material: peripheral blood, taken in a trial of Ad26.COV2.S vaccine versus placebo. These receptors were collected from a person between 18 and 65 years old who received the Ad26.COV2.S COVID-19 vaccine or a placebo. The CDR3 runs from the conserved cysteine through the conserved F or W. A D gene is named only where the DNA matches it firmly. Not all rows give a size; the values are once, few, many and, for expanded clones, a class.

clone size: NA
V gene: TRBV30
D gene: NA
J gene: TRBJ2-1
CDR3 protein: CAWRRGANNEQFF
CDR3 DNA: TGTGCCTGGCGTCGGGGGGCTAACAATGAGCAGTTCTTC

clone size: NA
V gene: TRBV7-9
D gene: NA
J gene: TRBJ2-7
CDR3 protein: CASSPGAQGDSYEQYF
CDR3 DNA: TGTGCCAGCAGCCCGGGGGCGCAGGGAGACTCCTACGAGCAGTACTTC

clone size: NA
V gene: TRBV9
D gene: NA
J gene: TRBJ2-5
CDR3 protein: CASSQTAQETQYF
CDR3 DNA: TGTGCCAGCAGCCAGACAGCCCAAGAGACCCAGTACTTC

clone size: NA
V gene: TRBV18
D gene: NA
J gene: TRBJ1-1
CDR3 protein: CASSPSIGESTEAFF
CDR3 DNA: TGTGCCAGCTCACCAAGTATAGGGGAGAGCACTGAAGCTTTCTTT

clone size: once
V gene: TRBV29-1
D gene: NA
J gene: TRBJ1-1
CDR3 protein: CSVEDPGGKAFF
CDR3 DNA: TGCAGCGTTGAAGATCCCGGGGGTAAAGCTTTCTTT

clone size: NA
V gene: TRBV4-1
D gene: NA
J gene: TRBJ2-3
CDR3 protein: CASSQVPGEAGTRGDTDTQYF
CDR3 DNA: TGCGCCAGCAGCCAAGTCCCGGGGGAGGCGGGGACACGGGGCGACACAGATACGCAGTATTTT

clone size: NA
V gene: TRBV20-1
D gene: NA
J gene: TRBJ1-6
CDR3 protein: CSASSGTRERRNSPLHF
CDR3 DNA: TGCAGTGCTAGTTCTGGGACTCGAGAACGCCGTAATTCACCCCTCCACTTT

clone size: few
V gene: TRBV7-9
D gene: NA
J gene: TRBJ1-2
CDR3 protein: CASSPGDYGYTF
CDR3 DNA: TGTGCCAGCAGCCCCGGGGACTATGGCTACACCTTC

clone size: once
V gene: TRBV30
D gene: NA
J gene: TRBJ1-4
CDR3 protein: CAWSLYGGGREKLFF
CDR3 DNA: TGTGCCTGGAGCCTGTACGGTGGAGGGCGGGAAAAACTGTTTTTT

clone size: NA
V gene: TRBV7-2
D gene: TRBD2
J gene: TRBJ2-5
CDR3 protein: CASSQRLAEETQYF
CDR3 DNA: TGTGCCAGCAGCCAGCGCCTAGCGGAAGAGACCCAGTACTTC

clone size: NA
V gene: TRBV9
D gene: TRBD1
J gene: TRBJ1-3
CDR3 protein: CASSVATGDLPGNTIYF
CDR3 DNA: TGTGCCAGCAGCGTAGCAACAGGGGATTTGCCTGGAAACACCATATATTTT

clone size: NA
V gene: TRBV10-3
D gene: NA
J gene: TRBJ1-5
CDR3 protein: CAISEYAGEGQPQHF
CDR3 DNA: TGTGCCATCAGTGAGTACGCAGGGGAAGGACAGCCCCAGCATTTT

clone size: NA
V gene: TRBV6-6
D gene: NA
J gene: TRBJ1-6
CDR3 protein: CASSPHPLEGSPLHF
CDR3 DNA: TGTGCCAGCAGCCCCCACCCTTTGGAAGGCTCACCCCTCCACTTT

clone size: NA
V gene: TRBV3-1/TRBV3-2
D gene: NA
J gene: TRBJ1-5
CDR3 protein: CASSDEGGIGNQPQHF
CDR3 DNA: TGTGCCAGCAGCGACGAGGGGGGCATCGGTAATCAGCCCCAGCATTTT

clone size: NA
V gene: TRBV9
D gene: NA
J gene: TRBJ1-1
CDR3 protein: CASSVTSNTEAFF
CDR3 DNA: TGTGCCAGCAGCGTTACATCGAACACTGAAGCTTTCTTT

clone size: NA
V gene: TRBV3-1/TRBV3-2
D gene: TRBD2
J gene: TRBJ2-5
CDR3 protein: CASSRTSPLQYF
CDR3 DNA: TGTGCCAGCAGCAGGACTAGCCCCCTACAGTACTTC

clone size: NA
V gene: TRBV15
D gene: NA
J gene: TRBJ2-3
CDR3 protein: CATSREGTPTDTQYF
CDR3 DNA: TGTGCCACCAGCAGAGAAGGAACACCGACAGATACGCAGTATTTT

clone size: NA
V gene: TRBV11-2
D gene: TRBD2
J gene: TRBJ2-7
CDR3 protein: CASSLDGLAGYEQYF
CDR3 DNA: TGTGCCAGCAGCTTAGATGGACTAGCGGGCTACGAGCAGTACTTC

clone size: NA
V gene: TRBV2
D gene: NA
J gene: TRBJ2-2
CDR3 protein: CASSRTLTGELFF
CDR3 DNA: TGTGCCAGCAGTAGGACTCTCACCGGGGAGCTGTTTTTT

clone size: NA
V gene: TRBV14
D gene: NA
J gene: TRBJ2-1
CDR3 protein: CASNTGTQYNEQFF
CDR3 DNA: TGTGCCAGCAATACCGGGACCCAATACAATGAGCAGTTCTTC

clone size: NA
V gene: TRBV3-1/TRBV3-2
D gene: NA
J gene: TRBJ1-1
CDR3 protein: CASSQDLGKGEAFF
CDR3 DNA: TGTGCCAGCAGCCAAGATCTGGGGAAGGGTGAAGCTTTCTTT

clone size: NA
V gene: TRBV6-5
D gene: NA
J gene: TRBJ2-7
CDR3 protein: CASSYSGTYGDEQYF
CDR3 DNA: TGTGCCAGCAGTTACTCCGGGACCTATGGGGACGAGCAGTACTTC

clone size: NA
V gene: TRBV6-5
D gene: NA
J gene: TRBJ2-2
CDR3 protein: CASRSLMSAGELFF
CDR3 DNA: TGTGCCAGCAGATCCCTCATGTCGGCCGGGGAGCTGTTTTTT

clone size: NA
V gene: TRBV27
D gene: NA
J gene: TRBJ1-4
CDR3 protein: CASSSTGDNEKLFF
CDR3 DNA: TGTGCCAGCAGTTCCACCGGGGATAATGAAAAACTGTTTTTT

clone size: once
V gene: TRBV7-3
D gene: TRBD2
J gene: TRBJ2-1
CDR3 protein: CASSLRGLVSYNEQFF
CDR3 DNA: TGTGCCAGCAGCTTGAGGGGACTAGTAAGCTACAATGAGCAGTTCTTC

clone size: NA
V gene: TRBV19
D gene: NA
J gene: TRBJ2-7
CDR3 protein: CASSVGLGTEQYF
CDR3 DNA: TGTGCCAGTAGTGTGGGACTGGGGACCGAGCAGTACTTC

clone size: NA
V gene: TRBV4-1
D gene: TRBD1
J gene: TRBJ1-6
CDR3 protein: CASSQLSTGDYNSPLHF
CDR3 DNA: TGCGCCAGCAGCCAACTCTCGACAGGGGACTATAATTCACCCCTCCACTTT

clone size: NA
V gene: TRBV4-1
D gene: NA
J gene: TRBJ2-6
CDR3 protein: CASSQGGGRANVLTF
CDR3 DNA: TGCGCCAGCAGCCAAGGGGGTGGGAGGGCCAACGTCCTGACTTTC

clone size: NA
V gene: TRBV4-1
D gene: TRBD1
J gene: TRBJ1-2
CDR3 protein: CASSLPGGTGLLYGYTF
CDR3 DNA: TGCGCCAGCAGCCTCCCAGGGGGGACAGGGTTACTCTATGGCTACACCTTC

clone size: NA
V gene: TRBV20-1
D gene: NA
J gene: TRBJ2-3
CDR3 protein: CSASGQGVSTDTQYF
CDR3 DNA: TGCAGTGCTAGTGGTCAGGGAGTCAGCACAGATACGCAGTATTTT

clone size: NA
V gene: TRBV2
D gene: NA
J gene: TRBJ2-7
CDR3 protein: CASSETGFGNEQYF
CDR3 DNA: TGTGCCAGCAGCGAAACAGGGTTTGGGAACGAGCAGTACTTC